These T cell receptor beta chains were read from a single sample in a study of blood T cell repertoires in COVID-19. Profiled with immunoSEQ multiplex PCR; TCRdb holds only in-frame clones, not every one. The data contain roughly 36,000 clones, around 84% of them seen just once; the ten biggest clones take up 10% to 15%. The source material was peripheral blood. These receptors all come from a human donor in a cohort sampled during active COVID-19. Each CDR3 is given with its conserved first and last residue. Fields, in order: J gene, clone size, V gene, CDR3 length, CDR3 protein. Not all rows give a size; the values are once, few, many and, for expanded clones, a class.

j_call: TRBJ2-7
clone_size: NA
v_call: TRBV7-9
cdr3_length: 14
cdr3_aa: CASSLKKENPEQYF

j_call: TRBJ2-4
clone_size: NA
v_call: TRBV6-2/TRBV6-3
cdr3_length: 15
cdr3_aa: CASSLQGAVLDIQYF

j_call: TRBJ2-5
clone_size: NA
v_call: TRBV10-3
cdr3_length: 13
cdr3_aa: CAISALFQETQYF

j_call: TRBJ1-6
clone_size: few
v_call: TRBV19
cdr3_length: 16
cdr3_aa: CASSIVPGAYNSPLHF

j_call: TRBJ1-1
clone_size: NA
v_call: TRBV2
cdr3_length: 15
cdr3_aa: CASTKDRGGGTEAFF

j_call: TRBJ2-3
clone_size: NA
v_call: TRBV18
cdr3_length: 13
cdr3_aa: CASSASMADTQYF

j_call: TRBJ2-2
clone_size: NA
v_call: TRBV14
cdr3_length: 16
cdr3_aa: CASSPVQGRNTGELFF

j_call: TRBJ2-1
clone_size: NA
v_call: TRBV2
cdr3_length: 15
cdr3_aa: CASNPGQGRWNEQFF

j_call: TRBJ1-5
clone_size: NA
v_call: TRBV2
cdr3_length: 14
cdr3_aa: CASSPITALAPQHF

j_call: TRBJ2-7
clone_size: NA
v_call: TRBV18
cdr3_length: 13
cdr3_aa: CASSPPGDYEQYF

j_call: TRBJ2-7
clone_size: NA
v_call: TRBV7-2
cdr3_length: 14
cdr3_aa: CASSPGGGAYEQYF

j_call: TRBJ2-3
clone_size: once
v_call: TRBV7-6
cdr3_length: 15
cdr3_aa: CASGDPLASTDTQYF

j_call: TRBJ1-6
clone_size: NA
v_call: TRBV7-9
cdr3_length: 13
cdr3_aa: CASTGQGDSPLHF

j_call: TRBJ2-5
clone_size: NA
v_call: TRBV11-2
cdr3_length: 15
cdr3_aa: CASSSTSGVQETQYF

j_call: TRBJ2-7
clone_size: NA
v_call: TRBV25-1
cdr3_length: 14
cdr3_aa: CASSGSSGSSAQYF

j_call: TRBJ2-6
clone_size: once
v_call: TRBV27
cdr3_length: 16
cdr3_aa: CASSFGDFSGANVLTF

j_call: TRBJ1-5
clone_size: NA
v_call: TRBV24-1
cdr3_length: 14
cdr3_aa: CATSDKTGDQPQHF

j_call: TRBJ2-3
clone_size: NA
v_call: TRBV10-2
cdr3_length: 16
cdr3_aa: CAAGLAGTSSTDTQYF

j_call: TRBJ2-7
clone_size: NA
v_call: TRBV3-1/TRBV3-2
cdr3_length: 13
cdr3_aa: CASSPGEGVEQYF

j_call: TRBJ2-1
clone_size: NA
v_call: TRBV19
cdr3_length: 15
cdr3_aa: CASSPLAGSYNEQFF

j_call: TRBJ1-1
clone_size: NA
v_call: TRBV19
cdr3_length: 15
cdr3_aa: CASIRRAGGNTEAFF

j_call: TRBJ2-7
clone_size: few
v_call: TRBV6-6
cdr3_length: 15
cdr3_aa: CASSGTAQSSYEQYF

j_call: TRBJ1-5
clone_size: NA
v_call: TRBV4-3
cdr3_length: 13
cdr3_aa: CASSQDLGGPQHF

j_call: TRBJ1-6
clone_size: NA
v_call: TRBV19
cdr3_length: 13
cdr3_aa: CASGTGGNSPLHF

j_call: TRBJ1-6
clone_size: NA
v_call: TRBV5-4
cdr3_length: 14
cdr3_aa: CASSLIGVGSPLHF

j_call: TRBJ1-6
clone_size: NA
v_call: TRBV6-2/TRBV6-3
cdr3_length: 18
cdr3_aa: CASSYGDSPRVDNSPLHF

j_call: TRBJ2-2
clone_size: once
v_call: TRBV18
cdr3_length: 14
cdr3_aa: CASSAQLNTGELFF

j_call: TRBJ1-4
clone_size: NA
v_call: TRBV19
cdr3_length: 14
cdr3_aa: CASTDRGSGEKLFF

j_call: TRBJ1-5
clone_size: NA
v_call: TRBV5-6
cdr3_length: 16
cdr3_aa: CASSYRTGGVNQPQHF

j_call: TRBJ1-6
clone_size: NA
v_call: TRBV7-8
cdr3_length: 14
cdr3_aa: CASSRGQSNSPLHF

j_call: TRBJ2-7
clone_size: NA
v_call: TRBV18
cdr3_length: 14
cdr3_aa: CASSPRQGGDEQYF

j_call: TRBJ2-1
clone_size: NA
v_call: TRBV15
cdr3_length: 17
cdr3_aa: CATSSWLQGTAYNEQFF

j_call: TRBJ1-1
clone_size: NA
v_call: TRBV18
cdr3_length: 14
cdr3_aa: CASSIRDKNTEAFF

j_call: TRBJ2-2
clone_size: NA
v_call: TRBV6-6
cdr3_length: 14
cdr3_aa: CASSRLQGAGELFF

j_call: TRBJ1-1
clone_size: NA
v_call: TRBV10-1
cdr3_length: 13
cdr3_aa: CASSESYSKEAFF

j_call: TRBJ1-1
clone_size: few
v_call: TRBV6-5
cdr3_length: 15
cdr3_aa: CASILPPRGTTEAFF

j_call: TRBJ1-6
clone_size: once
v_call: TRBV5-6
cdr3_length: 15
cdr3_aa: CASSPGTGGLFPLHF

j_call: TRBJ1-1
clone_size: NA
v_call: TRBV6-5
cdr3_length: 10
cdr3_aa: CASREREAFF

j_call: TRBJ2-3
clone_size: NA
v_call: TRBV13
cdr3_length: 19
cdr3_aa: CATVWSSRWALGRTDTQYF

j_call: TRBJ1-4
clone_size: NA
v_call: TRBV4-1
cdr3_length: 17
cdr3_aa: CASSQEFTGGAGEKLFF

j_call: TRBJ2-3
clone_size: NA
v_call: TRBV5-4
cdr3_length: 14
cdr3_aa: CASSLRATGDTQYF

j_call: TRBJ2-5
clone_size: NA
v_call: TRBV28
cdr3_length: 15
cdr3_aa: CASSSAGLSQETQYF

j_call: TRBJ2-5
clone_size: once
v_call: TRBV9
cdr3_length: 14
cdr3_aa: CASSAPGGGETQYF

j_call: TRBJ2-5
clone_size: NA
v_call: TRBV5-1
cdr3_length: 13
cdr3_aa: CASSATGGETQYF